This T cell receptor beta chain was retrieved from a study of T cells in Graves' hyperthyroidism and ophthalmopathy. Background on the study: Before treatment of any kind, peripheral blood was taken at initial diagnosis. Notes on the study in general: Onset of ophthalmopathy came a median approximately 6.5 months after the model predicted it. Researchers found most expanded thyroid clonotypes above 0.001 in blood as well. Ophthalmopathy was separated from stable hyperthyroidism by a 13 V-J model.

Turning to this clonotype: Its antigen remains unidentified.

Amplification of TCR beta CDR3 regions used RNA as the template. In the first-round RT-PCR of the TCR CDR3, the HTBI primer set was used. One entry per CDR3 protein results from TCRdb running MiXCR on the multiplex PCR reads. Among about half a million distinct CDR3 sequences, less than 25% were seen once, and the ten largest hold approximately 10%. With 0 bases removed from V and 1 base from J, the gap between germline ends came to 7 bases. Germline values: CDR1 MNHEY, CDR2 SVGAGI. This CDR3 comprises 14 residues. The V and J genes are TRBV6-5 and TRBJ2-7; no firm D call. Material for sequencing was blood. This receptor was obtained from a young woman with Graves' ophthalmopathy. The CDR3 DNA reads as TGTGCCAGCAGTTACTCGTCCAGTTCCTACGAGCAGTACTTC. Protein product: CASSYSSSSYEQYF.